This passage covers 28 T cell receptor beta chains from one sample sequenced in a study of T cell repertoires in cytomegalovirus infection. TCRdb independently ran MiXCR on the reads; one entry per CDR3 protein. The sample lists 170,000 or so distinct CDR3 sequences, around 15% occurring once. Sequencing input: PBMCs. Every receptor here comes from a human donor in good health (CMV status not recorded). Some clones in this sample may be carry-over from other donors' samples.

This rearrangement joins TRBV7-3 to TRBJ1-1; 9 positions match TRBD1. Germline V lookup: CDR1 SGHTA, CDR2 FQGTGA. V shed 1 base, J shed 7 bases, and the junction held 7 bases outside the gene matches. CDR3 length equals 15 residues. The CDR3 region is CASSLKGQGLGEAFF. CDR3 bases: TGTGCCAGCAGCTTAAAGGGACAGGGCCTGGGTGAAGCTTTCTTT.

V usage is TRBV7-3 and J usage is TRBJ1-5; D is uncertain. With 2 bases removed from V and 5 bases from J, the gap between germline ends came to 7 bases. There are 13 residues in the CDR3. CDR1 and CDR2 (germline): SGHTA, FQGTGA. The CDR3 sequence: CASSLDNYQPQHF. CDR3 sequence (DNA): TGTGCCAGCAGCTTAGATAATTATCAGCCCCAGCATTTT.

This clonotype was counted many times. V gene TRBV7-8 combines with J gene TRBJ2-3; the match to TRBD2 covers 10 bases. The CDR3 sequence is 14 residues long. J lost 6 bases, V lost 5 bases, and 5 bases had no gene match. Germline values: CDR1 SGHVS, CDR2 FQNEAQ. This CDR3 is CASSPGLAADTQYF. For the CDR3, the DNA is TGTGCCAGCAGCCCCGGACTAGCGGCGGATACGCAGTATTTT.

The chain links TRBV5-1 to TRBJ2-6; 15 nucleotides match TRBD2. Germline lookup yields CDR1 SGHRS and CDR2 YFSETQ. After removal of 2 bases from V and 4 bases from J, the junction contained 7 bases not matched to a gene. The CDR3 has 19 residues. CDR3 in amino acids: CASSFGLAGGPKGANVLTF. DNA of the CDR3: TGCGCCAGCAGCTTCGGACTAGCGGGAGGGCCGAAAGGGGCCAACGTCCTGACTTTC.

The chain employs TRBV7-9 and TRBJ1-1; 12 bases are shared with TRBD1. Trimming at V came to 1 base and at J to 8 bases, leaving 11 bases not matched to a gene. The CDR3 covers 17 residues. Germline V gene data show CDR1 as SEHNR and CDR2 as FQNEAQ (reference sequence). The DNA for the CDR3 is TGTGCCAGCAGCTTAGTTTTTGGGACAGGGGGCGCGGGGGAAGCTTTCTTT. It encodes CASSLVFGTGGAGEAFF.

This clonotype was recorded at least ten times. The chain carries TRBV7-2 and TRBJ2-7; possibly TRBD1 or TRBD2 for D (5 bases each). V shed 7 bases and J shed 5 bases, with 18 bases lying between them. Looked up from germline, CDR1 is SGHTA and CDR2 is FQGNSA. The CDR3 runs 14 residues. The DNA of the CDR3 is TGTGCCAGCACCCCGGGACCCAGCCGACACGAGCAGTACTTC. Encoded protein: CASTPGPSRHEQYF.

This clonotype was counted at least ten times. The chain has TRBV7-2 and TRBJ1-5; possible D gene TRBD1, 5 bases. CDR3 length equals 14 residues. The ends were cut back, 1 base at V and 5 bases at J, with 9 bases in the middle. Germline CDR1 is SGHTA and CDR2 is FQGNSA. CDR3 DNA: TGTGCCAGCAGCTTAGGCAGGGACGATCAGCCCCAGCATTTT. Its translation: CASSLGRDDQPQHF.

The chain combines TRBV5-5 with TRBJ2-5; 7 bases align to TRBD1. Trimming removed 0 bases from V and 4 bases from J; junction bases left unmatched: 6. Germline V gene data show CDR1 as SGHKS and CDR2 as YYEKEE (reference sequence). This CDR3 is 15 amino acids long. The CDR3 protein is CASSLEGARVETQYF. In nucleotides, the CDR3 is TGTGCCAGCAGCTTGGAGGGGGCGCGGGTAGAGACCCAGTACTTC.

This clonotype was observed a few times. The rearrangement joins TRBV7-9 to TRBJ2-7; D is possibly TRBD1 (6 bases). This CDR3 is 13 amino acids long. Germline V gene lookup returns CDR1 SEHNR and CDR2 FQNEAQ (reference sequence). The V gene lost 10 bases and the J gene lost 2 bases, with 15 bases spanning the gap. The CDR3 nucleotides are TGTGCCACCTTGACAGGAACTACCTACGAGCAGTACTTC. Its translation is CATLTGTTYEQYF.

The chain carries TRBV3-1 and TRBJ1-2, with 7 bases that match TRBD1. Per germline, CDR1 LGHDT and CDR2 YNNKEL (reference sequence). This CDR3 contains 14 residues. V gave up 4 bases and J gave up 7 bases; unmatched junction bases: 9. The CDR3 bases are TGTGCCAGCAGCCGTGCACAGGGGCAGCGTGGCTACACCTTC. It encodes CASSRAQGQRGYTF.

This clonotype was found a few times. This chain connects TRBV25-1 to TRBJ2-6; D not resolved. Trimming removed 3 bases at V and 10 bases at J, with 13 bases between. The CDR3 consists of 14 residues. Germline loops: CDR1 MGHDK, CDR2 SYGVNS. The CDR3 DNA reads as TGTGCCAGCAGTGAGACAATACCCGCTAACGTCCTGACTTTC. Encoded protein: CASSETIPANVLTF. Drawing the rest from reference TRBV25-1 and TRBJ2-6, the complete variable domain is EADIYQTPRYLVIGTGKKITLECSQTMGHDKMYWYQQDPGMELHLIHYSYGVNSTEKGDLSSESTVSRIRTEHFPLTLESARPSHTSQYLCASSETIPANVLTFGAGSRLTVL.

This clonotype was counted at least ten times. J is TRBJ2-5 and V is TRBV4-1; D might be TRBD2 (5 bases). The CDR3 length is 15 residues. V was cut by 3 bases and J by 2 bases, with 13 bases left in between. In germline, CDR1 is MGHRA, CDR2 YSYEKL. CDR3 sequence reads: CASSQTGIFQETQYF. In DNA form, the CDR3 reads TGCGCCAGCAGCCAGACCGGGATTTTTCAAGAGACCCAGTACTTC.

The chain uses TRBV15 and TRBJ1-4; unclear D gene. The CDR3 runs to 15 residues. The germline CDR1 and CDR2 sequences are LNHNV and YYDKDF (reference sequence). The germline V and J ends were trimmed by 6 bases and 0 bases, with 11 bases remaining between them. In DNA, the CDR3 is TGTGCCACCAGTTCCCGACACTCAACTAATGAAAAACTGTTTTTT. Residues: CATSSRHSTNEKLFF.

The rearrangement uses TRBV19 and TRBJ2-3; TRBD1 aligns across 10 bases. Per germline, CDR1 LNHDA and CDR2 SQIVND (reference sequence). Trimming removed 8 bases from V and 4 bases from J; junction bases left unmatched: 6. This CDR3 is built from 14 residues. The CDR3 nucleotides read TGTGCCAGTGTTGACAGGGGGCTGGCAGATACGCAGTATTTT. As protein: CASVDRGLADTQYF.

This clonotype has at least ten counts. This CDR3 is CASSLNRQLVLPDEQFF. The CDR3 DNA reads TGTGCCAGCAGCTTAAATCGACAACTAGTCCTACCGGATGAGCAGTTCTTC. The chain couples TRBV7-9 to TRBJ2-1; possibly TRBD2 for D (5 bases). The germline gives CDR1 SEHNR, CDR2 FQNEAQ (reference sequence). Trimming removed 2 bases from V and 8 bases from J, with 22 bases in between. This CDR3 contains 17 residues.

This clonotype was counted between two and nine times. The chain links TRBV12-3 or TRBV12-4 to TRBJ2-4; TRBD2 matches 13 bases. CDR3 length: 16 residues. The junction had 3 bases not matched to a gene; V was cut back by 4 bases and J by 3 bases. CDR3 in DNA: TGTGCCAGCAGTTCCGGACTAGCGGGAGTCAAAAACATTCAGTACTTC. Encoded protein: CASSSGLAGVKNIQYF.

The genes are TRBV19 and TRBJ2-7; no reliable D call. This CDR3 is 13 amino acids long. CDR1 is LNHDA and CDR2 is SQIVND in the germline V gene (reference sequence). Trimming shortened V by 3 bases and J by 4 bases, and 10 bases separated the two germline ends. DNA of the CDR3: TGTGCCAGTAGTATGGGTCAGACATACGAGCAGTACTTC. Translating gives CASSMGQTYEQYF.

This sequence joins TRBV19 and TRBJ1-5; D call uncertain. This CDR3 contains 16 residues. V lost 4 bases, J lost 2 bases, and 15 bases lay in between. Germline values: CDR1 LNHDA, CDR2 SQIVND (reference sequence). The CDR3 loop reads CASSTSSAGGNQPQHF. The CDR3 DNA sequence: TGTGCCAGTAGTACCAGTTCCGCCGGGGGCAATCAGCCCCAGCATTTT.

The chain carries TRBV18 and TRBJ1-1, with 8 bases lining up with TRBD1. This CDR3 comprises 14 residues. The V gene's germline CDR1 is KGHSH and CDR2 LQKENI. J lost 7 bases, V lost 6 bases, and 10 bases had no gene match. This CDR3 is CASSLRQGWDEAFF. CDR3 nucleotides: TGTGCCAGCTCCCTGAGACAGGGGTGGGATGAAGCTTTCTTT. The whole variable domain, filled in from reference TRBV18 and TRBJ1-1, reads NAGVMQNPRHLVRRRGQEARLRCSPMKGHSHVYWYRQLPEEGLKFMVYLQKENIIDESGMPKERFSAEFPKEGPSILRIQQVVRGDSAAYFCASSLRQGWDEAFFGQGTRLTVV.

This clonotype was detected a few times. The chain has TRBV5-4 and TRBJ2-7; possible D gene TRBD1, 5 bases. Looked up from germline, CDR1 is SGHNT and CDR2 is YYREEE (reference sequence). The CDR3 loop spans 13 amino acids. V was shortened by 7 bases and J by 6 bases, with 17 bases between the two germline ends. The CDR3 reads CASASQGMGEQYF. The CDR3 bases are TGTGCCAGCGCCTCGCAGGGAATGGGCGAGCAGTACTTC.

Turning to this clonotype: A much more abundant neighbour one base away suggests this may be a read error. CDR3 residues: CASSPGQGAGLPQHF. The CDR3 DNA reads as TGCGCCAGCAGCCCAGGACAGGGAGCGGGTCTGCCCCAGCATTTT. The chain employs TRBV4-1 and TRBJ1-5, with 8 positions matching TRBD1. Per the germline V gene, CDR1 is MGHRA and CDR2 is YSYEKL. This CDR3 is built from 15 residues. V lost 4 bases and J lost 9; bases outside the gene matches: 11.

This clonotype has a count of ten or more. V is TRBV4-1 and J is TRBJ1-4; 7 bases align to TRBD1. With 2 bases clipped from V and 8 bases from J, the junction kept 14 bases outside the gene matches. Looked up from germline, CDR1 is MGHRA and CDR2 is YSYEKL. This CDR3 spans 17 amino acids. DNA for the CDR3: TGCGCCAGCAGCCAAAGACAGGGCCGCTATTCGGAGGAAAAACTGTTTTTT. Protein sequence: CASSQRQGRYSEEKLFF.

As regards this clonotype: A single base separates this from a much larger clone, so it may be a read error. V is TRBV7-9 and J is TRBJ2-7; TRBD2 aligns across 8 bases. This CDR3 region has 14 residues. Germline V CDR1 and CDR2: SEHNR, FQNEAQ (reference sequence). The CDR3 protein is CASSLGTSSYEKYF. For the CDR3, the DNA is TGTGCCAGCAGCTTGGGGACTAGTTCCTACGAGAAGTACTTC.

As DNA, the CDR3 is TGTGCCGGGGAAACGAACACTGAAGCTTTCTTT. This encodes CAGETNTEAFF. V gene TRBV7-9 combines with J gene TRBJ1-1; no clear D. The CDR3 contains 11 residues. Germline V gene lookup returns CDR1 SEHNR and CDR2 FQNEAQ (reference sequence). V was pared by 11 bases and J by 1 base, with 8 bases between.

The chain uses TRBV2 and TRBJ1-2; D remains ambiguous. The CDR3 is 12 residues long. With 7 bases removed from V and 6 bases from J, the gap between germline ends came to 12 bases. Germline CDR1 reads SNHLY; CDR2 reads FYNNEI. In DNA form, the CDR3 reads TGTGCCAGCATCGAAAGGTCTGATGGCTACACCTTC. Translation: CASIERSDGYTF.

The rearrangement uses TRBV28 and TRBJ1-1; D unclear. The CDR3 runs 14 residues. Trimming took 6 bases from V and 5 from J, leaving 16 bases between them. The germline V gene encodes CDR1 MDHEN and CDR2 SYDVKM. The CDR3 nucleotides are TGTGCCAGCAGCCTTCTAAGGGCGGGGACTGAAGCTTTCTTT. Its translation: CASSLLRAGTEAFF.

Only a few counts were recorded for this clonotype. J is TRBJ1-2 and V is TRBV10-3; 7 nucleotides match TRBD1. With 3 bases clipped from V and 6 bases from J, the junction kept 10 bases outside the gene matches. Germline CDR1 reads ENHRY; CDR2 reads SYGVKD. The CDR3 spans 15 residues. CDR3 residues: CAISEGTALTNGYTF. For the CDR3, the DNA is TGTGCCATCAGTGAAGGGACAGCCCTAACTAATGGCTACACCTTC.

The chain is built from TRBV25-1 and TRBJ2-6; TRBD1 agrees at 8 bases. V lost 7 bases, J lost 0 bases, and 8 bases stayed unmatched. CDR1 MGHDK and CDR2 SYGVNS come from the germline V gene. The CDR3 runs 17 residues. The CDR3 reads CASTGQGTTSGANVLTF. DNA of the CDR3: TGTGCCAGCACCGGACAGGGTACTACCTCTGGGGCCAACGTCCTGACTTTC.